The 18 T cell receptor beta chains below were found in one sample sequenced in a study of T cells in Graves' hyperthyroidism and ophthalmopathy. RNA transcripts provided the source from which TCR beta CDR3 regions were amplified. Researchers ran a first-round RT-PCR on the TCR CDR3 using the HTBI primer set. TCRdb itself ran the multiplex PCR reads through MiXCR, one entry per CDR3 protein. The data contain 700,000 to 850,000 distinct CDR3 sequences, under 45% of them singletons. The sample comprised blood. The receptors were gathered from a woman aged 40-49 years with Graves' hyperthyroidism.

This clonotype was seen repeatedly, ten times or more. V and J are TRBV12-3 or TRBV12-4 and TRBJ1-1; TRBD1 aligns across 8 bases. The CDR3 covers 14 residues. J was trimmed by 6 bases and V by 4 bases; bases with no gene match: 7. CDR3 coding DNA: TGTGCCAGCAGTTCACGGACAGGGAGGGCTGAAGCTTTCTTT. It codes for CASSSRTGRAEAFF.

The genes are TRBV29-1 and TRBJ2-2; 7 nucleotides line up with TRBD1. CDR1 SQVTM and CDR2 ANQGSEA come from the germline V gene. Trimming at V came to 6 bases and at J to 0 bases, leaving 4 bases not matched to a gene. The CDR3 sequence is 14 residues long. The CDR3 here is CSVPGQSNTGELFF. CDR3 nucleotide sequence: TGCAGCGTCCCGGGACAGTCGAACACCGGGGAGCTGTTTTTT.

The DNA of the CDR3 is TGTGCCAGCAGCTCAAGGACAGGGGCTTGGGAAAAACTGTTTTTT. Translated, it gives CASSSRTGAWEKLFF. The chain employs TRBV11-2 and TRBJ1-4, with TRBD1 matching 9 bases. The V segment lost 4 bases and the J segment 8 bases; nucleotides outside the gene matches: 8. This CDR3 has 15 amino acids. Germline V gene data show CDR1 as SGHAT and CDR2 as FQNNGV.

In this sample, this clonotype turned up once. This rearrangement joins TRBV27 to TRBJ1-2; a weak D match, TRBD1 (5 bases). CDR3 size: 18 residues. Germline CDR1 and CDR2: MNHEY and SMNVEV (reference sequence). The V gene lost 0 bases and the J gene lost 0 bases, with 17 bases spanning the gap. This chain's CDR3 is CASSLSSRGLVPNYGYTF. Written as DNA, the CDR3 is TGTGCCAGCAGTTTATCGAGTCGGGGCCTAGTCCCTAACTATGGCTACACCTTC.

This sequence joins TRBV7-9 and TRBJ2-5; TRBD1 matches 8 bases. The CDR3 consists of 15 residues. With 6 bases clipped from V and 4 bases from J, the junction kept 10 bases outside the gene matches. Germline assignment: CDR1 SEHNR and CDR2 FQNEAQ (reference sequence). The CDR3 is CASSFAGGAGETQYF. The CDR3 DNA sequence: TGTGCCAGCAGTTTCGCAGGGGGCGCGGGAGAGACCCAGTACTTC.

This clonotype was detected only a few times. This rearrangement joins TRBV6-6 to TRBJ2-7; 9 nucleotides align to TRBD1. Germline loops: CDR1 MNHNY, CDR2 SVGAGI (reference sequence). Trimming cost V 3 bases and J 5 bases; bases outside gene matches: 8. The CDR3 consists of 15 residues. Here the CDR3 reads CASSYLVDRGHEQYF. The DNA of the CDR3 is TGTGCCAGCAGTTATCTTGTGGACAGGGGACACGAGCAGTACTTC.

This clonotype came up many times. The rearrangement uses TRBV29-1 and TRBJ2-7, with unresolved D. Germline CDR1 is SQVTM and CDR2 is ANQGSEA. This CDR3 contains 12 residues. Trimming pared 3 bases from V and 0 bases from J, leaving 6 bases between. In DNA, the CDR3 is TGCAGCGTTGAGGGCAGCTCCTACGAGCAGTACTTC. Residues: CSVEGSSYEQYF.

This rearrangement joins TRBV7-2 to TRBJ2-7; D gene uncertain. Gene TRBJ2-3 matches the end of the DNA better, so the J call may be wrong. This CDR3 spans 14 amino acids. In germline, CDR1 is SGHTA, CDR2 FQGNSA. CDR3 coding DNA: TGTGCCAGCAGCTTAGAGGGATTTTGGGATACGCAGTATTTT. It specifies CASSLEGFWDTQYF.

The J gene is TRBJ1-5, the V gene TRBV29-1; 7 nucleotides line up with TRBD1. V lost 8 bases to trimming and J lost 3 bases; unmatched junction nucleotides: 7. Germline V gives CDR1 SQVTM, CDR2 ANQGSEA. The CDR3 is made up of 13 amino acids. DNA of the CDR3: TGCAGCAGTTGGGACAGAACCAATCAGCCCCAGCATTTT. This encodes CSSWDRTNQPQHF.

At least ten counts were recorded for this clonotype. The rearrangement uses TRBV29-1 and TRBJ2-2, with 7 bases aligning to TRBD1. Looked up from germline, CDR1 is SQVTM and CDR2 is ANQGSEA. This CDR3 is 14 amino acids long. J was trimmed by 3 bases and V by 5 bases; bases with no gene match: 6. The CDR3 protein is CSVSDRDDTGELFF. The CDR3 DNA is TGCAGCGTTTCCGACAGGGACGACACCGGGGAGCTGTTTTTT.

In its sample, this clonotype was seen a few times. V and J are TRBV7-6 and TRBJ1-6, with TRBD1 as a possible D gene (5 bases). The germline gives CDR1 SGHVS, CDR2 FNYEAQ. The V end was cut by 5 bases, the J end by 7 bases, with 15 bases between. This CDR3 has 15 residues. The CDR3 sequence is CASSQDRGVNSPLHF. The CDR3 bases are TGTGCCAGCAGCCAAGACCGAGGGGTCAATTCACCCCTCCACTTT.

This clonotype was detected ten times or more. The chain recombines TRBV7-8 with TRBJ1-2; D gene unclear. CDR1 and CDR2 (germline): SGHVS, FQNEAQ. V dropped 1 base and J dropped 4 bases, with 10 bases sitting between them. The CDR3 sequence is 14 residues long. The CDR3: CASSLGQPTYGYTF. The CDR3 DNA reads as TGTGCCAGCAGCTTAGGCCAGCCGACCTATGGCTACACCTTC.

As regards this clonotype: A read error may explain this, as a much larger clone is one base away. The chain recombines TRBV7-6 with TRBJ1-3; no definite D call. From germline, CDR1 is SGHVS and CDR2 FNYEAQ. This CDR3 spans 16 amino acids. The DNA for the CDR3 is TGTGCCAGCGGCTTAGTTGCAGCCCCATCTGGAAACACCATATATTTT. Amino acids: CASGLVAAPSGNTIYF.

This clonotype was observed a handful of times. V and J are TRBV25-1 and TRBJ1-3; no definite D call. Germline CDR1 is MGHDK and CDR2 is SYGVNS. This CDR3 spans 15 amino acids. The ends were cut back, 5 bases at V and 3 bases at J, with 14 bases in the middle. Here the CDR3 DNA reads TGTGCCAGCAGTTTGAATTGGGCAAATGGAAACACCATATATTTT. Its translation: CASSLNWANGNTIYF.

This chain joins TRBV7-3 and TRBJ2-5; 10 bases fit TRBD1. V gave up 6 bases and J gave up 7 bases; unmatched junction bases: 11. Per the germline V gene, CDR1 is SGHTA and CDR2 is FQGTGA. The CDR3 runs 15 residues. In DNA, the CDR3 is TGTGCCAGCAGTTTAGTGACAGGGGGCTTCGGGACCCAGTACTTC. Translating it yields CASSLVTGGFGTQYF. The complete variable domain, with remaining parts taken from reference TRBV7-3 and TRBJ2-5, reads GAGVSQTPSNKVTEKGKYVELRCDPISGHTALYWYRQSLGQGPEFLIYFQGTGAADDSGLPNDRFFAVRPEGSVSTLKIQRTERGDSAVYLCASSLVTGGFGTQYFGPGTRLLVL.

This clonotype was found many times. The V call is TRBV29-1, the J call TRBJ2-5, with 7 bases that match TRBD1. The CDR3 has 15 amino acids. Germline V gives CDR1 SQVTM, CDR2 ANQGSEA. The junction had 6 bases not matched to a gene; V was cut back by 2 bases and J by 0 bases. This chain's CDR3 is CSVERADRDQETQYF. The CDR3 DNA sequence: TGCAGCGTTGAACGGGCAGACAGGGACCAAGAGACCCAGTACTTC. Drawing the rest from reference TRBV29-1 and TRBJ2-5, the complete variable domain is SAVISQKPSRDICQRGTSLTIQCQVDSQVTMMFWYRQQPGQSLTLIATANQGSEATYESGFVIDKFPISRPNLTFSTLTVSNMSPEDSSIYLCSVERADRDQETQYFGPGTRLLVL.

This clonotype was seen ten or more times. The chain recombines TRBV2 with TRBJ1-5; D is perhaps TRBD1 (6 bases). V dropped 1 base and J dropped 2 bases, with 12 bases sitting between them. The germline CDR1 and CDR2 sequences are SNHLY and FYNNEI. The CDR3 has 16 amino acids. CDR3 protein: CASSEGGGVGNQPQHF. The CDR3 DNA reads TGTGCCAGCAGTGAAGGGGGGGGCGTAGGCAATCAGCCCCAGCATTTT.

The chain joins TRBV6-5 to TRBJ2-7; the D is unclear. V was trimmed by 0 bases and J by 6 bases, leaving 15 bases between them. There are 15 residues in the CDR3. Germline V gene lookup returns CDR1 MNHEY and CDR2 SVGAGI. CDR3 nucleotide sequence: TGTGCCAGCAGTTACTCGACGCCATATACGAGCGAGCAGTACTTC. It codes for CASSYSTPYTSEQYF.